These 18 T cell receptor beta chains came from one sample sequenced in a study of T cells after yellow fever vaccination. MiXCR, run by TCRdb on the 5' RACE reads, gives a single entry per CDR3 protein. The top ten clones hold over 11% of a sample with hundreds of thousands of distinct CDR3 sequences, about 13% of them seen once. Sample: PBMCs, taken on the day of the yellow fever booster vaccination. These receptors came from a man between 25 and 39 years old who received the YFV17D yellow fever vaccine.

The rearrangement joins TRBV5-1 to TRBJ2-1; no definite D call. The germline gives CDR1 SGHRS, CDR2 YFSETQ. This CDR3 spans 16 amino acids. V was clipped by 6 bases and J by 0 bases, with 16 bases between them. CDR3 nucleotide sequence: TGCGCCAGCAATACCGAAGACGGAAGCTCCTACAATGAGCAGTTCTTC. As protein: CASNTEDGSSYNEQFF.

This clonotype showed up many times. This sequence joins TRBV12-3 or TRBV12-4 and TRBJ2-1; D gene ambiguous. The CDR3 is 13 amino acids. V dropped 2 bases and J dropped 3 bases, with 5 bases sitting between them. Here the CDR3 DNA reads TGTGCCAGCAGTTTAATAGACTACAATGAGCAGTTCTTC. Translation: CASSLIDYNEQFF.

J is TRBJ2-6 and V is TRBV19; D is uncertain. V dropped 4 bases and J dropped 4 bases, with 11 bases sitting between them. The CDR3 sequence is 15 residues long. Looked up from germline, CDR1 is LNHDA and CDR2 is SQIVND (reference sequence). The CDR3 DNA sequence: TGTGCCAGTAGTACCCCTGGTGCCGGGGCCAACGTCCTGACTTTC. Protein: CASSTPGAGANVLTF.

The chain employs TRBV3-1 and TRBJ2-6; D gene ambiguous. Germline CDR1 and CDR2: LGHDT and YNNKEL (reference sequence). The CDR3 sequence is 18 residues long. Trimming shortened V by 4 bases and J by 2 bases, and 18 bases separated the two germline ends. CDR3 in amino acids: CASSPSGLRGTGANVLTF. CDR3 bases: TGTGCCAGCAGCCCAAGTGGTCTACGTGGGACTGGGGCCAACGTCCTGACTTTC.

This clonotype has only a few counts. The rearrangement links TRBV11-2 to TRBJ2-1, with 12 bases lining up with TRBD1. Trimming took 5 bases from V and 4 from J; bases not matched to a gene: 15. This CDR3 is 19 amino acids long. In germline, CDR1 is SGHAT, CDR2 FQNNGV. CDR3 loop: CASSPGLSRDRGLYNEQFF. The CDR3 nucleotides are TGTGCCAGCAGCCCGGGCCTGTCCCGGGACAGGGGGCTGTACAATGAGCAGTTCTTC.

The chain joins TRBV12-3 or TRBV12-4 to TRBJ2-2, with TRBD2 identical over 8 bases. V dropped 3 bases and J dropped 4; count of bases not matched to a gene: 4. The CDR3 is made up of 15 amino acids. The CDR3 region is CASSFIGGGTGELFF. For the CDR3, the DNA is TGTGCCAGCAGTTTCATCGGGGGGGGCACCGGGGAGCTGTTTTTT.

This clonotype occurred a few times. The V and J genes are TRBV19 and TRBJ2-2; D may be TRBD1 (6 bases). The V gene lost 5 bases and the J gene lost 6 bases, with 10 bases spanning the gap. The CDR3 is made up of 13 amino acids. Germline V gives CDR1 LNHDA, CDR2 SQIVND (reference sequence). The CDR3 region has the DNA TGTGCCAGTAGTTCCAGGGGTCCCGGGGAGCTGTTTTTT. Amino acids: CASSSRGPGELFF.

Only a few counts were recorded for this clonotype. This rearrangement joins TRBV12-5 to TRBJ1-1; TRBD1 aligns across 8 bases. The V gene end was trimmed by 5 bases and the J gene end by 0 bases; junction bases not matched to a gene: 8. CDR3 length: 16 residues. Germline V gives CDR1 LGHNT, CDR2 FRNRAP. The CDR3 region is CASGLWGQALNTEAFF. The CDR3 DNA reads as TGTGCTAGTGGTCTCTGGGGACAGGCCCTGAACACTGAAGCTTTCTTT. The whole variable domain, remainder taken from reference TRBV12-5 and TRBJ1-1, is DARVTQTPRHKVTEMGQEVTMRCQPILGHNTVFWYRQTMMQGLELLAYFRNRAPLDDSGMPKDRFSAEMPDATLATLKIQPSEPRDSAVYFCASGLWGQALNTEAFFGQGTRLTVV.

This clonotype was seen a few times. The J gene is TRBJ1-2, the V gene TRBV30; D is undetermined. V lost 5 bases, J lost 4 bases, and 11 bases lay in between. The CDR3 totals 12 residues. Germline V CDR1 and CDR2: GTSNPN, SVGIG (reference sequence). This CDR3 is CAWAGVSYGYTF. CDR3 DNA sequence: TGTGCCTGGGCAGGAGTTAGCTATGGCTACACCTTC.

This chain's CDR3 is CASSPSDRGNEQYF. The CDR3 coding sequence is TGTGCCAGCAGCCCTTCGGACAGGGGTAACGAGCAGTACTTC. The chain couples TRBV28 to TRBJ2-7; TRBD1 agrees at 9 bases. The V gene end was trimmed by 6 bases and the J gene end by 5 bases; junction bases not matched to a gene: 8. CDR3 length equals 14 residues. In germline, CDR1 is MDHEN, CDR2 SYDVKM.

This clonotype was detected a few times. The junction and the germline gene differ at one end; a read error may be behind it. The genes are TRBV7-2 and TRBJ2-4, with 10 nucleotides matching TRBD1. Per germline, CDR1 SGHTA and CDR2 FQGNSA. The length of the CDR3 is 13 residues. The CDR3 region is CASSLTGGAWVDF. The CDR3 DNA sequence: TGTGCCAGCAGCTTGACAGGGGGCGCGTGGGTAGACTTC.

In this sample, this clonotype turned up many times. The CDR3 nucleotides are TGCAGTGCTAGGTCGGGGCCCACAGGTGGGGCCAACGTCCTGACTTTC. Its protein is CSARSGPTGGANVLTF. This chain joins TRBV20-1 and TRBJ2-6, with D perhaps assigned TRBD1 or TRBD2 (5 bases each). CDR1 DFQATT and CDR2 SNEGSKA come from the germline V gene (reference sequence). There are 16 residues in the CDR3. V was shortened by 3 bases and J by 3 bases, with 15 bases between the two germline ends.

The CDR3 bases are TGCGCCAGCAGTGAGGGACTAGCGTTGAATTTGGATACGCAGTATTTT. It specifies CASSEGLALNLDTQYF. The gene calls are TRBV10-1 and TRBJ2-3; 9 bases are a match to TRBD2. The length of the CDR3 is 16 residues. Trimming at V came to 2 bases and at J to 6 bases, leaving 9 bases not matched to a gene. From germline, CDR1 is WNHNN and CDR2 SYGVQD (reference sequence).

This chain joins TRBV29-1 and TRBJ1-4, with 10 bases lining up with TRBD1. The CDR3 is 15 residues long. Germline lookup yields CDR1 SQVTM and CDR2 ANQGSEA. V was pared by 7 bases and J by 3 bases, with 8 bases of the junction left unmatched. This CDR3 is CSAGQGGLPNEKLFF. The DNA of the CDR3 is TGCAGCGCCGGACAGGGGGGCCTACCTAATGAAAAACTGTTTTTT. The complete variable domain, with remaining parts taken from reference TRBV29-1 and TRBJ1-4, reads SAVISQKPSRDICQRGTSLTIQCQVDSQVTMMFWYRQQPGQSLTLIATANQGSEATYESGFVIDKFPISRPNLTFSTLTVSNMSPEDSSIYLCSAGQGGLPNEKLFFGSGTQLSVL.

The rearrangement links TRBV4-3 to TRBJ2-1; TRBD2 agrees at 10 bases. The trim removed 0 bases at V and 1 base at J, leaving 6 bases unmatched. CDR3 size: 18 residues. Germline CDR1 and CDR2: LGHNA and YSLEER. The CDR3, as DNA: TGCGCCAGCAGCCAAGATCCAGCGGGAGGGCCATCCTACAATGAGCAGTTCTTC. It codes for CASSQDPAGGPSYNEQFF.

The rearrangement links TRBV2 to TRBJ2-7, with a possible D match to TRBD1 (6 bases). The germline V gene encodes CDR1 SNHLY and CDR2 FYNNEI. CDR3 length: 15 residues. Between the trimmed V and J ends, which lost 5 bases and 3 bases, there was a span of 17 bases. CDR3 sequence reads: CASSFGGDSNYEQYF. Written as DNA, the CDR3 is TGTGCCAGCAGTTTTGGGGGCGACAGCAACTACGAGCAGTACTTC. Using reference TRBV2 and TRBJ2-7 for the parts outside the CDR3, the full variable domain is EPEVTQTPSHQVTQMGQEVILRCVPISNHLYFYWYRQILGQKVEFLVSFYNNEISEKSEIFDDQFSVERPDGSNFTLKIRSTKLEDSAMYFCASSFGGDSNYEQYFGPGTRLTVT.

This clonotype has more than one count but fewer than ten. J is TRBJ2-4 and V is TRBV2; D gene ambiguous. CDR3 length: 12 amino acids. Trimming shortened V by 6 bases and J by 8 bases, and 11 bases separated the two germline ends. Germline assignment: CDR1 SNHLY and CDR2 FYNNEI. CDR3: CASRVTEDIQYF. The CDR3 DNA reads TGTGCCAGCAGGGTCACCGAGGACATTCAGTACTTC.

This clonotype appeared many times. The chain combines TRBV20-1 with TRBJ1-1; TRBD1 might be the D (6 bases). The CDR3 is 14 residues long. Trimming took 6 bases from V and 2 from J, leaving 16 bases between them. Germline V lookup: CDR1 DFQATT, CDR2 SNEGSKA (reference sequence). The CDR3 DNA reads TGCAGTGCCTGGGGGGGGCGCGGAAACACTGAAGCTTTCTTT. Amino acids: CSAWGGRGNTEAFF.